This T cell receptor beta chain was documented in a study of siplizumab effects on memory and regulatory T cells (dated by TCRdb to between 2019 and 2020). About the investigation overall: The effect of the anti-CD2 antibody siplizumab on alloreactive T-cell subsets was examined in allogeneic mixed lymphocyte reactions constructed from human PBMCs.

Libraries were built with the immunoSEQ multiplex PCR assay. Roughly 10^5 TCR templates per sample were assayed on the deep sequencing platform. Genomic DNA extracted from sorted T cells was used for TCRbeta CDR3 sequencing. Turning to the authors' computational methods: The R programming language was used for clonal analysis of TCRbeta CDR3 data. Alloreactive CD4+ and CD8+ clones were identified by comparing unstimulated samples to CFSE-low samples taken after the reaction. Alloreactive CD4+ clones were assigned to regulatory or non-regulatory origin by matching sequences to sorted unstimulated Treg and non-Treg repertoires. TCRdb took this table from immuneACCESS and kept in-frame rearrangements with V and J called. Such tables lack part of the clones; where checked against another copy, unresolved V genes explain under half of the gap, and the rest is unexplained. That table supplies the V and J calls and clone size; D and trimming were determined from the DNA. The sample data list about 87,000 clones, and around 90% of these were observed just once. The top ten clones comprise roughly 14% of the sample.

Study-level results and caveats: No functional confirmation was obtained for the suppressive function of proliferating Tregs from siplizumab cultures. The cumulative frequency of alloreactive sequences that could be traced back to unstimulated CD4+ memory T cells was significantly reduced by siplizumab. In reactions with siplizumab, an average of approximately 70% of mappable alloreactive CD4+ clones were Treg-derived, compared with approximately 29% in control reactions. Sequences below about 10^-5 frequency were poorly captured, so only a minor fraction of alloreactive clones could be mapped to unstimulated subsets. Unstimulated naive T cells appeared to be more diverse than memory T cells, and naive cells seemed to make a substantial contribution to the alloresponse. About 75-96% of proliferating CD4+ or CD8+ clones could not be given a naive or memory phenotype.

Sorted unstimulated T cells and proliferating T cells recovered from mixed lymphocyte reactions underwent TCRbeta CDR3 sequencing. Fresh whole blood from around eleven HLA-typed healthy donors served as the source for isolating PBMCs. The trim is 3 bases for V and 0 bases for J, with a gap of 2 bases between the germline ends. Reading the germline V gene (reference sequence) gives CDR1 LNHDA and CDR2 SQIVND. From cysteine to phenylalanine, the CDR3 is 12 amino acids long. Of all the DNA, just the CDR3 is kept, 36 bases in frame from base 1. This clone was counted a few times. It lacks a known antigen. No qualities accompany the bases; no much larger clone lies one base away.

Sample: CD4+ T cells sorted from blood. The receptor comes from a human donor in good health. The rearrangement joined TRBV19 to TRBJ1-1; no D segment can be confidently identified. The CDR3 reads as follows: CASSMVNTEAFF. The nucleotide sequence reads TGTGCCAGTAGTATGGTGAACACTGAAGCTTTCTTT.